One and the same sample provided the 20 T cell receptor beta chains below, sequenced in a study of response to subunit inactivated influenza vaccine. TCRdb independently ran MiXCR on the RT-PCR reads; one entry per CDR3 protein. The sample holds about 780,000 distinct CDR3 sequences, 15% to 20% seen once. This sample comprised PBMCs from blood, obtained more than 4 days after vaccination. All receptors come from a middle-aged man who received an inactivated influenza vaccine.

Only a few counts were recorded for this clonotype. The chain uses TRBV29-1 and TRBJ2-5, with 14 nucleotides matching TRBD2. In germline, CDR1 is SQVTM, CDR2 ANQGSEA. After removal of 6 bases from V and 3 bases from J, the junction contained 3 bases not matched to a gene. The CDR3 has 14 residues. The CDR3 nucleotides are TGCAGCGTAGGGGGACTAGCGGGGGAAGAGACCCAGTACTTC. Translating gives CSVGGLAGEETQYF.

Only a few counts were recorded for this clonotype. The chain employs TRBV6-2 or TRBV6-3 and TRBJ2-2; D possibly corresponds to TRBD1 (5 bases). Germline CDR1 reads MNHEY; CDR2 reads SVGEGT. The CDR3 runs 14 residues. V was shortened by 7 bases and J by 3 bases, with 12 bases between the two germline ends. As DNA, the CDR3 is TGTGCCAGCATCGACAGTGGGGACACCGGGGAGCTGTTTTTT. Translation: CASIDSGDTGELFF.

CDR3 sequence (DNA): TGCGCCAGCAGCCCGGGACATTTAGGAGGTAATGGGGCCAACGTCCTGACTTTC. As protein: CASSPGHLGGNGANVLTF. The V and J genes are TRBV5-1 and TRBJ2-6, with D perhaps TRBD1 (6 bases). The V end was cut by 4 bases, the J end by 3 bases, with 20 bases between. The CDR3 is 18 residues long. Germline assignment: CDR1 SGHRS and CDR2 YFSETQ. The full variable domain, with the rest looked up from reference TRBV5-1 and TRBJ2-6, is KAGVTQTPRYLIKTRGQQVTLSCSPISGHRSVSWYQQTPGQGLQFLFEYFSETQRNKGNFPGRFSGRQFSNSRSEMNVSTLELGDSALYLCASSPGHLGGNGANVLTFGAGSRLTVL.

The chain has TRBV6-5 and TRBJ2-7; D remains ambiguous. Germline V lookup: CDR1 MNHEY, CDR2 SVGAGI. Deletions cut 1 base from V and 0 bases from J, with 7 bases between. The CDR3 length is 14 residues. In nucleotides, the CDR3 is TGTGCCAGCAGTTACTTAGGGCCCTCCTACGAGCAGTACTTC. This translates into CASSYLGPSYEQYF.

This clonotype was seen ten or more times. This chain connects TRBV6-2 or TRBV6-3 to TRBJ1-5; D is possibly TRBD1 (5 bases). The CDR3 sequence is 15 residues long. Germline V gene lookup returns CDR1 MNHEY and CDR2 SVGEGT. V was cut by 2 bases and J by 4 bases, with 12 bases left in between. The DNA of the CDR3 is TGTGCCAGCAGTTACGTGGGGGGTCCGAATCAGCCCCAGCATTTT. Amino acids: CASSYVGGPNQPQHF.

The table lists this clonotype with a few counts. This chain's CDR3 is CASSLAGTSGGHEQFF. The DNA for the CDR3 is TGTGCCAGCAGCTTGGCCGGGACTAGCGGGGGGCATGAGCAGTTCTTC. The chain combines TRBV7-2 with TRBJ2-1, with 15 positions matching TRBD2. Germline CDR1 SGHTA, CDR2 FQGNSA. Trimming removed 3 bases from V and 8 bases from J; junction bases left unmatched: 5. The CDR3 sequence is 16 residues long. Full variable domain (missing parts from reference TRBV7-2 and TRBJ2-1): GAGVSQSPSNKVTEKGKDVELRCDPISGHTALYWYRQSLGQGLEFLIYFQGNSAPDKSGLPSDRFSAERTGGSVSTLTIQRTQQEDSAVYLCASSLAGTSGGHEQFFGPGTRLTVL.

This clonotype was observed a handful of times. The chain links TRBV7-2 to TRBJ2-3, with 10 bases aligning to TRBD2. The junction had 3 bases not matched to a gene; V was cut back by 1 base and J by 2 bases. The CDR3 length is 16 residues. Germline loops: CDR1 SGHTA, CDR2 FQGNSA. CDR3 protein: CASSLGTSGLTDTQYF. The CDR3 DNA reads as TGTGCCAGCAGCTTAGGGACTAGCGGCCTCACAGATACGCAGTATTTT.

This clonotype appeared a few times. The chain combines TRBV20-1 with TRBJ2-7; 15 positions agree with TRBD2. Per the germline V gene, CDR1 is DFQATT and CDR2 is SNEGSKA (reference sequence). The junction had 4 bases not matched to a gene; V was cut back by 4 bases and J by 6 bases. CDR3 length: 14 amino acids. In nucleotides, the CDR3 is TGCAGTGCTATCCCGGGACTAGCGGGAGGCGAGCAGTACTTC. Translation: CSAIPGLAGGEQYF.

The rearrangement joins TRBV3-1 to TRBJ1-2; D not resolved. The germline V gene encodes CDR1 LGHDT and CDR2 YNNKEL (reference sequence). V was clipped by 2 bases and J by 4 bases, with 8 bases between them. The CDR3 totals 13 residues. The CDR3 here is CASSQTRSYGYTF. CDR3 bases: TGTGCCAGCAGCCAAACGAGGAGCTATGGCTACACCTTC.

The sample holds a few counts of this clonotype. The V and J genes are TRBV12-3 or TRBV12-4 and TRBJ2-7; 11 bases are shared with TRBD2. The CDR3 runs 15 residues. V trimming: 6 bases; J trimming: 5 bases; junction bases outside the gene matches: 9. The CDR3 spells CASRASGGRGNEQYF. The CDR3 nucleotides read TGTGCCAGCAGGGCTAGCGGGGGGAGGGGAAACGAGCAGTACTTC.

The sample holds one count of this clonotype. V is TRBV6-1 and J is TRBJ1-3; no clear D gene. Per the germline V gene, CDR1 is MNHNS and CDR2 is SASEGT. The V end lost 6 bases, the J end lost 0 bases, and 6 bases lay between the germline ends. The CDR3 contains 13 residues. The CDR3 sequence: CASRSSSGNTIYF. CDR3 DNA sequence: TGTGCCAGCAGGTCGAGCTCTGGAAACACCATATATTTT.

The sample holds a few counts of this clonotype. The gene calls are TRBV10-3 and TRBJ1-1, with 7 bases lining up with TRBD1. With 6 bases clipped from V and 2 bases from J, the junction kept 9 bases outside the gene matches. Germline V gene lookup returns CDR1 ENHRY and CDR2 SYGVKD. CDR3 length: 15 amino acids. In nucleotides, the CDR3 is TGTGCCATCAGGCCCTCCGGGACAGTAAACACTGAAGCTTTCTTT. The encoded protein is CAIRPSGTVNTEAFF.

A few counts support this clonotype. The chain is built from TRBV5-1 and TRBJ2-1, with 14 bases lining up with TRBD2. V gave up 4 bases and J gave up 9 bases; unmatched junction bases: 6. The CDR3 consists of 15 residues. The germline CDR1 and CDR2 sequences are SGHRS and YFSETQ. The CDR3 bases are TGCGCCAGCAGCACCGGACTAGCGGGGGGATTTGAGCAGTTCTTC. This gives the protein CASSTGLAGGFEQFF.

V is TRBV27 and J is TRBJ1-1; 7 bases map to TRBD1. V trimming: 7 bases; J trimming: 4 bases; junction bases outside the gene matches: 9. Germline V gene lookup returns CDR1 MNHEY and CDR2 SMNVEV (reference sequence). The CDR3 runs to 14 residues. The DNA of the CDR3 is TGTGCCAGCAAACTGGACAGGATTAGCACTGAAGCTTTCTTT. This encodes CASKLDRISTEAFF.

The chain combines TRBV11-2 with TRBJ2-7; a possible D gene is TRBD1 (6 bases). This CDR3 has 15 amino acids. Germline V gives CDR1 SGHAT, CDR2 FQNNGV. The V end lost 5 bases, the J end lost 2 bases, and 16 bases lay between the germline ends. The CDR3 protein is CASSVEQGTPYEQYF. For the CDR3, the DNA is TGTGCCAGCAGCGTGGAACAGGGAACTCCCTACGAGCAGTACTTC.

Only a few counts were recorded for this clonotype. This chain links TRBV5-1 with TRBJ2-7; D is ambiguous. CDR1 is SGHRS and CDR2 is YFSETQ in the germline V gene. The CDR3 is 14 amino acids. V gave up 2 bases and J gave up 3 bases, with 12 bases separating them. The CDR3, as DNA: TGCGCCAGCAGCTTCGGGCAGATTTTCTACGAGCAGTACTTC. Translation: CASSFGQIFYEQYF.

This clonotype came up a few times. The J gene is TRBJ1-2, the V gene TRBV7-9, with 10 bases that match TRBD1. The CDR3 has 16 amino acids. Trimming took 1 base from V and 3 from J; bases not matched to a gene: 5. Looked up from germline, CDR1 is SEHNR and CDR2 is FQNEAQ (reference sequence). The CDR3 loop reads CASSLEGGTGDYGYTF. The CDR3 coding sequence is TGTGCCAGCAGCTTAGAAGGCGGGACAGGGGACTATGGCTACACCTTC.

This clonotype turned up a few times. V gene TRBV13 combines with J gene TRBJ1-4; D remains ambiguous. In germline, CDR1 is PRHDT, CDR2 FYEKMQ (reference sequence). Trimming took 6 bases from V and 1 from J, leaving 18 bases between them. CDR3 length equals 17 residues. DNA of the CDR3: TGTGCCAGCAGTCCCGGTGGCGGCCATAAAACTAATGAAAAACTGTTTTTT. It encodes CASSPGGGHKTNEKLFF.

The J gene is TRBJ1-1, the V gene TRBV7-3, with D possibly being TRBD1 (6 bases). The CDR3 has 21 amino acids. From germline, CDR1 is SGHTA and CDR2 FQGTGA. Trimming took off 1 base at V and 3 bases at J, with 30 bases between the two ends. The CDR3 loop reads CASSLILSLKPDRPPDTEAFF. DNA for the CDR3: TGTGCCAGCAGCTTAATCCTCTCCCTTAAACCTGACAGGCCGCCTGACACTGAAGCTTTCTTT.

This clonotype has a handful of counts. The chain carries TRBV7-2 and TRBJ2-7, with TRBD2 as a possible D gene (5 bases). Germline V gene data show CDR1 as SGHTA and CDR2 as FQGNSA. Trimming stripped 1 base from V and 1 base from J, with 8 bases between. The CDR3 runs 14 residues. The CDR3 DNA is TGTGCCAGCAGCTTAGAGCGGAGGTCCTACGAGCAGTACTTC. As protein: CASSLERRSYEQYF.